This TCR beta chain was retrieved from a study of beta chain features in type 1 diabetes (dated by TCRdb to 2016 to 2019). About the investigation overall: Mean age, gender distribution, total cell number and subset yield were not different between patients and healthy donors. A total of approximately 100,000,000 sorted cells were examined across all samples, and the number of cells per subset was strongly correlated with RNA yield. The study compared the TCRB repertoires of sorted circulating CD4+ T cell subsets in recently diagnosed type 1 diabetes patients with those in matched healthy donors. Regulatory and stem cell-like memory subsets were obtained from only 8 patients and roughly 8 healthy donors, while naive and central memory subsets were obtained from all 30 or so donors.

All of the isolated RNA was reverse transcribed with the High Capacity cDNA Reverse Transcription Kit, so expressed TCRB transcripts were sequenced. Naive, central memory and regulatory T cell samples underwent deep immunoSEQ sequencing, averaging approximately 3.3 million total reads per sample. Sorted cells were lysed in RLT buffer and RNA was extracted with DNase-treated RNeasy Micro or Mini kits, depending on cell number. To prevent cross-contamination, each cell subset was processed individually, whereas patient and healthy donor samples were processed jointly. The immunoSEQ multiplex PCR was used to amplify TCRB sequences from cDNA, yielding 87-bp fragments that span the CDR3 region. Sequencing of the amplicons was performed on the Illumina HiSeq platform. In the paper's pipeline: PCR bias was corrected computationally using synthetic template baselines, and reads within Hamming distance 2 were collapsed, with unmergeable singletons discarded. Reads were aligned against IMGT to assign V, D and J genes, CDR3 length and insertions or deletions at six rearrangement sites. Within each subset, clonotype counts were normalized to sorted cell number, and only after that were true diversity and Gini coefficients computed with the tcR R package. Repertoire sharing was quantified using the overlap coefficient calculated on TCRB nucleotide sequences. Out-of-frame TCRB sequences from naive cells were analyzed to stand in for the pre-selection repertoire. What TCRdb holds here is the immuneACCESS table cut down to in-frame rearrangements. Part of the clones is not present; checked against another copy, under half of the missing clones reflect an unresolved V gene, and the others are unexplained. Clone size and the V and J calls come from that table; the DNA yielded D and trimming. In all, the sample holds hundreds of thousands of clones, and over 12% of those were seen once. The ten largest clonotypes hold 0.035% to 0.045% of the sample.

The trim is 5 bases for V and 0 bases for J, with a gap of 14 bases between the germline ends. CDR1 and CDR2, looked up from the germline V gene, are SGHTA and FQGNSA. The CDR3 spans 16 residues, from the cysteine through the phenylalanine. Only CDR3 DNA is held: 48 bases, read in frame from base 1. The paper as a whole reports these results and caveats: A moderate but significant shortening of TCRB CDR3 length was observed in type 1 diabetes patients in all four CD4+ subsets. At VDJ recombination sites, type 1 diabetes patients had fewer insertions and more deleted nucleotides, which implies abnormalities in thymic rearrangement. Because small numbers of individuals were included in the HLA sub-analyses, any influence of HLA type on TCRB rearrangement was left unresolved. Naive, central memory and regulatory TCRB repertoires appeared more similar among patients than among healthy donors. Because cDNA was sequenced instead of genomic DNA, highly expressing activated cells could be over-represented, though the groups showed no difference in activation or CD3 levels. PCR may preferentially amplify shorter templates, but because patient and control samples were amplified and corrected together, any resulting skew would affect both groups equally.

Each donor gave one peripheral blood draw, about 110 mL on average, collected into heparinised tubes. A BD FACSAria II was used to sort naive, central memory, regulatory and stem cell-like memory CD4+ T cells with a panel that included CD45RO, CCR7, CD25, CD127, CD95 and CD27. All sorted populations exceeded 98% purity. Right away, PBMCs were isolated by Lymphoprep density gradient centrifugation and were stained directly, with no culture step. So that batch effects would be minimized, each experiment stained and sorted samples in pairs, pairing one healthy donor with one patient. A note on this clone: Its binding antigen is unknown. Qualities for individual bases were not recorded, and no much larger clone is one base off.

The TCR was taken from a man aged 18 to 30 with type 1 diabetes. Sequencing input: naive CD4+ T cells from blood. The label giving this sample's cell subset or site can be read as: true naive CD4+ T cells. This receptor chain uses TRBV7-2 and TRBJ2-1; the D segment might be TRBD1 or TRBD2, since each matches 6 bases. The CDR3 amino acid sequence is: CASSPLGGSSYNEQFF. The DNA sequence is given as TGTGCCAGCAGCCCACTAGGGGGGAGCTCCTACAATGAGCAGTTCTTC.